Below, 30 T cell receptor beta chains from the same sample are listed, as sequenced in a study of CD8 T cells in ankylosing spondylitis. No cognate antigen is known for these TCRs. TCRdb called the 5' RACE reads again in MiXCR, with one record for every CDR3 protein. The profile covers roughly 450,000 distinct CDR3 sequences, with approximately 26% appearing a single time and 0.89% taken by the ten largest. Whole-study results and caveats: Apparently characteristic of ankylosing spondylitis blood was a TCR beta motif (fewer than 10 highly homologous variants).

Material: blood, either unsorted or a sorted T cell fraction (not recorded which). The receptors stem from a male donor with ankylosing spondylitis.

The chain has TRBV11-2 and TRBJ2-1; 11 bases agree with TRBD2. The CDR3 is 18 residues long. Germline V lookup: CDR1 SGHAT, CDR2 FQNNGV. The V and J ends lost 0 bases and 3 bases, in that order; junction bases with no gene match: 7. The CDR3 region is CASSLERLAGGLYNEQFF. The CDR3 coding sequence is TGTGCCAGCAGCTTAGAACGGCTAGCGGGAGGTCTCTACAATGAGCAGTTCTTC.

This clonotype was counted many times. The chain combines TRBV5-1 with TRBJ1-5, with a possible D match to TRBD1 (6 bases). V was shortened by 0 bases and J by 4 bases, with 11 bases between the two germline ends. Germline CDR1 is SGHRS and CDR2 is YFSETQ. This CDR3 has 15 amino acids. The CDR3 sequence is CASSLVGDTNQPQHF. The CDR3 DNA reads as TGCGCCAGCAGCTTGGTTGGGGACACTAATCAGCCCCAGCATTTT.

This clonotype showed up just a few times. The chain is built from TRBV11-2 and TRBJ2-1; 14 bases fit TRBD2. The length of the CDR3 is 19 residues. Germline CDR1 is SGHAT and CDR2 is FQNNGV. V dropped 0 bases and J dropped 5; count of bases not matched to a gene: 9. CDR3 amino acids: CASSLEARLAGGPNNEQFF. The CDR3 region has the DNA TGTGCCAGCAGCTTAGAAGCGAGACTAGCGGGAGGGCCCAACAATGAGCAGTTCTTC.

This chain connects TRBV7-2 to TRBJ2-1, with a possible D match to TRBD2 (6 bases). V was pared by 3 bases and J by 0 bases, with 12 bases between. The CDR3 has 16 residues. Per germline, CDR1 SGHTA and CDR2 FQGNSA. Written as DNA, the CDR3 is TGTGCCAGCAGCTTGGACCCCGGGAGCTCCTACAATGAGCAGTTCTTC. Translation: CASSLDPGSSYNEQFF.

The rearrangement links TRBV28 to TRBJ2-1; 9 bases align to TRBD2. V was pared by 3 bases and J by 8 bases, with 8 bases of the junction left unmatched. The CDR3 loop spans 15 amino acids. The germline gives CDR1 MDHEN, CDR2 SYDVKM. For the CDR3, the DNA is TGTGCCAGCAGTTTTTTTAGCGGGAGTGGGTATGAGCAGTTCTTC. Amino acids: CASSFFSGSGYEQFF.

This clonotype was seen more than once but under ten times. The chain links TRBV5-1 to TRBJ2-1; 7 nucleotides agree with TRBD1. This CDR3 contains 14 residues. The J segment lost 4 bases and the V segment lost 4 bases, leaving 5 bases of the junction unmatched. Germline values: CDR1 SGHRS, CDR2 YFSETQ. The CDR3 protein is CASSPGQHYNEQFF. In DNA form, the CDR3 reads TGCGCCAGCAGCCCGGGACAGCATTACAATGAGCAGTTCTTC.

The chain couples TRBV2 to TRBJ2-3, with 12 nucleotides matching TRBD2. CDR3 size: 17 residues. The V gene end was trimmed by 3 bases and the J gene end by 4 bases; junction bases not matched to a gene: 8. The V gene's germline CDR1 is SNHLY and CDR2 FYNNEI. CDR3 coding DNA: TGTGCCAGCAGTGATCTAGCGGGAGGGAATCTGCCAGATACGCAGTATTTT. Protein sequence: CASSDLAGGNLPDTQYF.

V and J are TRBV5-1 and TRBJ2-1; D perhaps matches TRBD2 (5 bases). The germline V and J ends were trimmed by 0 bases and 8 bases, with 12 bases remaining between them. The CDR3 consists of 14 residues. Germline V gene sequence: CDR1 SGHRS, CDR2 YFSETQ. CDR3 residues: CASSLVSSTDEQFF. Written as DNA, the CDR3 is TGCGCCAGCAGCTTGGTGTCTAGCACGGATGAGCAGTTCTTC.

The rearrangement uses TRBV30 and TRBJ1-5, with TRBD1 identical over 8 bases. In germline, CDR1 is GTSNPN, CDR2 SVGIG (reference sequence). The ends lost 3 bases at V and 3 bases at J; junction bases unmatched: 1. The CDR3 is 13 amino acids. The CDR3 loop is CAWRDRVNQPQHF. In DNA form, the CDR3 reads TGTGCCTGGAGGGACAGGGTCAATCAGCCCCAGCATTTT.

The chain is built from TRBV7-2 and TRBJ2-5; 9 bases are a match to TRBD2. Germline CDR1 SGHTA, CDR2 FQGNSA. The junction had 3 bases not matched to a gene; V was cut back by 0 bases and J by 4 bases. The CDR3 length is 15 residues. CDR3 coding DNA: TGTGCCAGCAGCTTAGCTAGCGGGAGTGCAGAGACCCAGTACTTC. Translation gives CASSLASGSAETQYF.

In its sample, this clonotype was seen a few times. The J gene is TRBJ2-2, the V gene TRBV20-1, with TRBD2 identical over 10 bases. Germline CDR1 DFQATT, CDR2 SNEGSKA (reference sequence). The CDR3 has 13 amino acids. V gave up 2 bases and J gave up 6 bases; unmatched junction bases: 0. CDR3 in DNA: TGCAGTGCTAGACTAGCGGGAGCCGGGGAGCTGTTTTTT. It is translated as CSARLAGAGELFF.

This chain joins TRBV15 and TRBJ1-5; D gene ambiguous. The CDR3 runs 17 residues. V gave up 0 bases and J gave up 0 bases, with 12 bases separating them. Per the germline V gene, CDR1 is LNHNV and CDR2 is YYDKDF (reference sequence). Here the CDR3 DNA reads TGTGCCACCAGCAGAGAAGATTGGGCCCCTAGCAATCAGCCCCAGCATTTT. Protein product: CATSREDWAPSNQPQHF.

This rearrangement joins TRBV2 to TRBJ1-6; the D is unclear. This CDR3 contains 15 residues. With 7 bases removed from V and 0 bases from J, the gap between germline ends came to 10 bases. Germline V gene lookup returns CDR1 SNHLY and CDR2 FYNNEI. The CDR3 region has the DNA TGTGCCAGCAAACCTACCGGCTCCTATAATTCACCCCTCCACTTT. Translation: CASKPTGSYNSPLHF.

The CDR3 DNA reads TGCAGCGTTGAACCGGGGGACAGGGGGGTTAACTATGGCTACACCTTC. Its translation: CSVEPGDRGVNYGYTF. V gene TRBV29-1 combines with J gene TRBJ1-2, with 11 bases fitting TRBD1. J gave up 1 base and V 2 bases, and 6 bases lay outside the gene matches. The CDR3 length is 16 residues. CDR1 SQVTM and CDR2 ANQGSEA come from the germline V gene.

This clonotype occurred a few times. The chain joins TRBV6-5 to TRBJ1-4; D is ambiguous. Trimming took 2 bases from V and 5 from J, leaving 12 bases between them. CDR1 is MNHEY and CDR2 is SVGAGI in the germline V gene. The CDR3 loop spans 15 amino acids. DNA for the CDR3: TGTGCCAGCAGTTACCAGCTCGGGGAAAATGAAAAACTGTTTTTT. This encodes CASSYQLGENEKLFF.

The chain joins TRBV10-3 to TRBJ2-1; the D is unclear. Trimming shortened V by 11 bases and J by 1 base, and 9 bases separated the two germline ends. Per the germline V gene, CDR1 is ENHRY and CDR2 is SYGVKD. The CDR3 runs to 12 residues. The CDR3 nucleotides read TGTGCCGCCTCTGGTTCCTACAATGAGCAGTTCTTC. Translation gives CAASGSYNEQFF.

Written as DNA, the CDR3 is TGTGCCAGCAGTGAAGGGGGGAGAGGGGGCCCACTGTGGGCCAACGTCCTGACTTTC. Encoded protein: CASSEGGRGGPLWANVLTF. This chain links TRBV6-1 with TRBJ2-6; the match to TRBD1 covers 7 bases. The germline gives CDR1 MNHNS, CDR2 SASEGT. Losses at the gene ends were 1 base for V and 5 bases for J; bases not matched to a gene: 14. The CDR3 consists of 19 residues.

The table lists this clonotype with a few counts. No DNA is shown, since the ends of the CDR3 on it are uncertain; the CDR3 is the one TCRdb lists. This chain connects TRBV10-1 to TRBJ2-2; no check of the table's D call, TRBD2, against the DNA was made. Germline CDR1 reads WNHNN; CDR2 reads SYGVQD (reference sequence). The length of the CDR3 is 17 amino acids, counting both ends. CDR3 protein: CASILDHGAGSTGELFF.

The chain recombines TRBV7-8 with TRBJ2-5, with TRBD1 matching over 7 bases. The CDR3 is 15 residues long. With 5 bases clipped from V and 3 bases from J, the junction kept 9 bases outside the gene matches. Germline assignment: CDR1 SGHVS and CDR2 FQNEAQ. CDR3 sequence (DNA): TGTGCCAGCAGCCCAGACGGGACAGAGAAAGAGACCCAGTACTTC. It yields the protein CASSPDGTEKETQYF.

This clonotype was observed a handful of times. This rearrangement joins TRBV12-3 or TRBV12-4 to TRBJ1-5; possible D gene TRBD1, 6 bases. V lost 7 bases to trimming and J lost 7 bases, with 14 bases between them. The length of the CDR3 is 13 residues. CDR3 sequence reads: CASTEQGFQPQHF. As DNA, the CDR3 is TGTGCCAGCACCGAACAGGGTTTCCAGCCCCAGCATTTT.

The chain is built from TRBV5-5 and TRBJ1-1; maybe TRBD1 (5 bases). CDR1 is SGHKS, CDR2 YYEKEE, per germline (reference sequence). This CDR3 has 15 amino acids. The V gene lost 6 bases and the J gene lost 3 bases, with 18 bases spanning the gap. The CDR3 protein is CASNLLYGGYTEAFF. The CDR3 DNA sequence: TGTGCCAGCAACCTTCTCTATGGGGGGTACACTGAAGCTTTCTTT.

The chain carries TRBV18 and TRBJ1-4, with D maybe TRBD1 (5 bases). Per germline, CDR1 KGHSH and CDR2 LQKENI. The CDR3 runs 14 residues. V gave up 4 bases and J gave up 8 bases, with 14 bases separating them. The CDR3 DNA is TGTGCCAGCTCACGACTCCGGGGGGAGGAAAAACTGTTTTTT. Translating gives CASSRLRGEEKLFF.

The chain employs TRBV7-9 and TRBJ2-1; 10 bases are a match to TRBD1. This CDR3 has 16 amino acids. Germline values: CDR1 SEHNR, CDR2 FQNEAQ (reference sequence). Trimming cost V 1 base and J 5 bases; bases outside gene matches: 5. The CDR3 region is CASSLGGDRGNNEQFF. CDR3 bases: TGTGCCAGCAGCTTAGGTGGGGACAGGGGCAACAATGAGCAGTTCTTC.

The CDR3 reads CASSQEARELDTQYF. CDR3 sequence (DNA): TGCGCCAGCAGCCAAGAAGCACGGGAGTTAGATACGCAGTATTTT. This sequence joins TRBV4-1 and TRBJ2-3; D might be TRBD2 (6 bases). With 0 bases removed from V and 5 bases from J, the gap between germline ends came to 12 bases. Germline assignment: CDR1 MGHRA and CDR2 YSYEKL. This CDR3 region has 15 residues.

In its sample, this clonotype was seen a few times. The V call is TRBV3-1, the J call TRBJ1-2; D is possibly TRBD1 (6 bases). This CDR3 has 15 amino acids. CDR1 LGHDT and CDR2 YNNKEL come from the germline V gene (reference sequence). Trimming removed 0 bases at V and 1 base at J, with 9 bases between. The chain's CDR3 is CASSQDLGGNYGYTF. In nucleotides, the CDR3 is TGTGCCAGCAGCCAAGATTTAGGGGGTAACTATGGCTACACCTTC.

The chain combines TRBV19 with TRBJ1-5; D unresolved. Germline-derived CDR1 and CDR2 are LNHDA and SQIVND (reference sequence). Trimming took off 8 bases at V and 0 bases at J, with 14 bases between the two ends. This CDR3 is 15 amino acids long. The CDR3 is CASDPGIYSNQPQHF. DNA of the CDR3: TGTGCCAGTGACCCAGGAATATATAGCAATCAGCCCCAGCATTTT.

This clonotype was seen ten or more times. The CDR3 spells CASSLGQRLDSPLHF. The CDR3, as DNA: TGCGCCAGCAGCTTGGGACAGAGACTTGATTCACCCCTCCACTTT. This sequence joins TRBV5-1 and TRBJ1-6, with D tentatively TRBD1 (5 bases). CDR3 length: 15 residues. Germline lookup yields CDR1 SGHRS and CDR2 YFSETQ. V was cut by 0 bases and J by 8 bases, with 12 bases left in between.

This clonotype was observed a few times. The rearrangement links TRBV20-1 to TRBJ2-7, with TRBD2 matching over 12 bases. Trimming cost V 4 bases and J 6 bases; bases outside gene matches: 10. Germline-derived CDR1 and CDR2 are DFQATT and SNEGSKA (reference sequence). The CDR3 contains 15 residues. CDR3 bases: TGCAGTGCTATTCCTTTAGGACTAGCGGGATTCGAGCAGTACTTC. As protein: CSAIPLGLAGFEQYF.

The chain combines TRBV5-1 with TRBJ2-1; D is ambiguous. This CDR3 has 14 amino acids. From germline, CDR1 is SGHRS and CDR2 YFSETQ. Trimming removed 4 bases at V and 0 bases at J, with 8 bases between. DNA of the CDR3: TGCGCCAGCAGCCAGACCAACTCCTACAATGAGCAGTTCTTC. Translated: CASSQTNSYNEQFF.

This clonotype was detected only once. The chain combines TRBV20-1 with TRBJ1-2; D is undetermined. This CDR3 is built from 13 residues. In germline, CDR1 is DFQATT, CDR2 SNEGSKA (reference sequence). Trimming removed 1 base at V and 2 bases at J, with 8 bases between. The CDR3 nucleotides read TGCAGTGCTAGAGTAGGCGGGAACTATGGCTACACCTTC. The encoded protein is CSARVGGNYGYTF.